The 30 T cell receptor beta chains below all came from one sample that was sequenced in a study of shared clonotypes between healthy human individuals. Only in-frame clones appear in the TCRdb table, and some are missing; sequencing was by immunoSEQ multiplex PCR. The table includes hundreds of thousands of clones, about 74% detected once. The specimen was memory CD4+ T cells sorted from blood. As for subset: CD45RA-negative fraction. All receptors derive from a woman in her 30s in good health.

V usage is TRBV28 and J usage is TRBJ2-7; D not certain. The CDR3 sequence is 11 residues long. Germline CDR1 is MDHEN and CDR2 is SYDVKM. V was shortened by 6 bases and J by 3 bases, with 6 bases between the two germline ends. Here the CDR3 reads CASRTDYEQYF. The CDR3 DNA sequence: TGTGCCAGCAGGACCGACTACGAGCAGTACTTC.

Concerning this clone: A much more abundant neighbour one base away suggests this may be a read error. In the same sample, other DNA sequences code for this CDR3. The gene calls are TRBV5-1 and TRBJ2-1; 8 nucleotides match TRBD2. V trimming: 0 bases; J trimming: 3 bases; junction bases outside the gene matches: 2. Germline V gene lookup returns CDR1 SGHRS and CDR2 YFSETQ. This CDR3 spans 15 amino acids. The CDR3: CASSLDSGNYNEQFF. The DNA for the CDR3 is TGCGCCAGCAGCTTGGATAGCGGGAACTACAATGAGCAGTTCTTC.

The chain is built from TRBV28 and TRBJ1-3; 7 bases agree with TRBD1. The junction had 7 bases not matched to a gene; V was cut back by 3 bases and J by 2 bases. The CDR3 has 16 amino acids. Germline V gives CDR1 MDHEN, CDR2 SYDVKM. The CDR3 is CASSFSGQSTGNTIYF. Here the CDR3 DNA reads TGTGCCAGCAGTTTCTCGGGACAGAGTACTGGAAACACCATATATTTT.

Only a few counts were recorded for this clone. The rearrangement uses TRBV11-3 and TRBJ2-7, with 10 bases lining up with TRBD1. Per the germline V gene, CDR1 is SGHNT and CDR2 is YENEEA. The CDR3 loop spans 15 amino acids. J was trimmed by 6 bases and V by 1 base; bases with no gene match: 6. CDR3 nucleotides: TGTGCCAGCAGCTTAGGAGGGACAGGGGTGAGCGAGCAGTACTTC. Protein: CASSLGGTGVSEQYF.

The chain carries TRBV10-1 and TRBJ2-1, with unresolved D. This CDR3 spans 10 amino acids. Trimming removed 6 bases at V and 5 bases at J, with 2 bases between. Germline CDR1 is WNHNN and CDR2 is SYGVQD (reference sequence). The CDR3 DNA reads TGCGCCAGCAGAAACAATGAGCAGTTCTTC. This encodes CASRNNEQFF.

The rearrangement uses TRBV29-1 and TRBJ2-5, with D tentatively TRBD1 (6 bases). The CDR3 contains 14 residues. V was shortened by 3 bases and J by 5 bases, with 16 bases between the two germline ends. The V gene's germline CDR1 is SQVTM and CDR2 ANQGSEA. The CDR3 is CSVDSSGVGETQYF. In nucleotides, the CDR3 is TGCAGCGTTGACAGCTCAGGGGTTGGCGAGACCCAGTACTTC. The complete variable domain, with remaining parts taken from reference TRBV29-1 and TRBJ2-5, reads SAVISQKPSRDICQRGTSLTIQCQVDSQVTMMFWYRQQPGQSLTLIATANQGSEATYESGFVIDKFPISRPNLTFSTLTVSNMSPEDSSIYLCSVDSSGVGETQYFGPGTRLLVL.

This sequence joins TRBV5-1 and TRBJ2-3; TRBD1 agrees at 7 bases. This CDR3 region has 15 residues. Germline CDR1 reads SGHRS; CDR2 reads YFSETQ. V shed 3 bases, J shed 2 bases, and the junction held 6 bases outside the gene matches. CDR3 amino acids: CASSSTGTFTDTQYF. CDR3 DNA sequence: TGCGCCAGCAGCTCGACAGGGACATTCACAGATACGCAGTATTTT.

The chain couples TRBV28 to TRBJ2-1; D is possibly TRBD2 (6 bases). The CDR3 contains 15 residues. Trimming removed 3 bases at V and 7 bases at J, with 16 bases between. Germline-derived CDR1 and CDR2 are MDHEN and SYDVKM. CDR3 nucleotide sequence: TGTGCCAGCAGTTTCCGCGGGACCGGGGCAAATGAGCAGTTCTTC. It is translated as CASSFRGTGANEQFF.

The chain links TRBV6-1 to TRBJ2-7; D unclear. The CDR3 is 12 amino acids. Trimming left V 7 bases short and J 2 bases short, with 9 bases between. CDR1 is MNHNS, CDR2 SASEGT, per germline. This CDR3 is CASNGPAYEQYF. The CDR3 DNA reads as TGTGCCAGCAACGGGCCGGCCTACGAGCAGTACTTC.

As for this clone: Other DNA sequences of this sample code for an identical CDR3. J is TRBJ1-5 and V is TRBV18; 8 nucleotides line up with TRBD1. Germline CDR1 is KGHSH and CDR2 is LQKENI. J was trimmed by 2 bases and V by 3 bases; bases with no gene match: 0. CDR3 length: 14 residues. The CDR3 is CASSPGQGNQPQHF. CDR3 in DNA: TGTGCCAGCTCACCGGGACAGGGCAATCAGCCCCAGCATTTT.

Written as DNA, the CDR3 is TGCAGCGTTGAGAAGGGACAGGGGGCGAGCGGCTACACCTTC. Residues: CSVEKGQGASGYTF. The chain couples TRBV29-1 to TRBJ1-2; 12 bases match TRBD1. The CDR3 covers 14 residues. V lost 3 bases, J lost 8 bases, and 7 bases stayed unmatched. Germline CDR1 reads SQVTM; CDR2 reads ANQGSEA.

The table lists this clone with many counts. Other DNA variants within this sample encode the same CDR3. This chain uses TRBV4-1 with TRBJ1-3; perhaps TRBD1 as D (5 bases). From germline, CDR1 is MGHRA and CDR2 YSYEKL. Between the trimmed V and J ends, which lost 1 base and 0 bases, there was a span of 10 bases. The CDR3 length is 16 residues. The CDR3 nucleotides are TGCGCCAGCAGCCAAGGGGGGACGGCCTCTGGAAACACCATATATTTT. The encoded protein is CASSQGGTASGNTIYF.

The gene calls are TRBV19 and TRBJ1-5; 7 bases agree with TRBD1. There are 15 residues in the CDR3. V was clipped by 6 bases and J by 6 bases; unmatched bases: 11. The V gene's germline CDR1 is LNHDA and CDR2 SQIVND (reference sequence). CDR3 amino acids: CASSRPSQGSQPQHF. The DNA of the CDR3 is TGTGCCAGTAGCAGACCATCACAGGGGTCTCAGCCCCAGCATTTT.

This clone occurred once. This chain uses TRBV5-1 with TRBJ2-3; 11 bases agree with TRBD2. The length of the CDR3 is 16 residues. Trimming cost V 1 base and J 5 bases; bases outside gene matches: 6. The germline V gene has CDR1 SGHRS and CDR2 YFSETQ. CDR3 amino acids: CASSLSSGRRGDTQYF. The CDR3 region has the DNA TGCGCCAGCAGCTTGTCTAGCGGGAGGCGGGGAGATACGCAGTATTTT.

This clone was seen repeatedly, ten times or more. The chain uses TRBV4-1 and TRBJ2-3, with unresolved D. The CDR3 extends over 15 amino acids. The germline V and J ends were trimmed by 0 bases and 4 bases, with 11 bases remaining between them. Germline V gene lookup returns CDR1 MGHRA and CDR2 YSYEKL. DNA of the CDR3: TGCGCCAGCAGCCAAGATCGGGTTAGCCCAGATACGCAGTATTTT. Protein product: CASSQDRVSPDTQYF.

This chain uses TRBV6-1 with TRBJ2-1, with TRBD2 matching 7 bases. CDR3 size: 15 residues. V was pared by 11 bases and J by 4 bases, with 14 bases of the junction left unmatched. Looked up from germline, CDR1 is MNHNS and CDR2 is SASEGT. The CDR3, as DNA: TGTGCCGTCACGGCGTCTAGCGGACATTACAATGAGCAGTTCTTC. Protein: CAVTASSGHYNEQFF.

This chain joins TRBV28 and TRBJ1-3, with D possibly TRBD1 on 5 matching bases. The CDR3 is 14 amino acids. Trimming took off 7 bases at V and 0 bases at J, with 10 bases between the two ends. Germline V gene data show CDR1 as MDHEN and CDR2 as SYDVKM. The CDR3 here is CASIPGTSGNTIYF. The CDR3 DNA reads TGTGCCAGCATTCCAGGGACCTCTGGAAACACCATATATTTT.

The chain couples TRBV15 to TRBJ1-3, with D possibly matching TRBD1 (5 bases). Germline V lookup: CDR1 LNHNV, CDR2 YYDKDF (reference sequence). CDR3 length equals 15 residues. The V end lost 1 base, the J end lost 4 bases, and 11 bases lay between the germline ends. The CDR3 nucleotides read TGTGCCACCAGCAGAGCGGGAGGGGTCGGAAACACCATATATTTT. Its translation: CATSRAGGVGNTIYF.

V gene TRBV27 combines with J gene TRBJ2-4; 9 bases map to TRBD1. Germline CDR1 is MNHEY and CDR2 is SMNVEV (reference sequence). The trim removed 5 bases at V and 7 bases at J, leaving 9 bases unmatched. This CDR3 contains 15 residues. CDR3 region: CASSPWTGARNIQYF. The CDR3 nucleotides read TGTGCCAGCAGTCCCTGGACAGGGGCAAGGAACATTCAGTACTTC.

The chain joins TRBV5-4 to TRBJ2-7; 9 nucleotides match TRBD1. Germline V gene lookup returns CDR1 SGHNT and CDR2 YYREEE (reference sequence). CDR3 length: 15 residues. Unmatched junction bases numbered 11, after V lost 4 bases and J lost 6 bases. The CDR3 bases are TGTGCCAGCAGCACGGGGACAGGGCCTTTGATCGAGCAGTACTTC. The encoded protein is CASSTGTGPLIEQYF.

The table lists this clone with a few counts. This chain uses TRBV4-2 with TRBJ1-1, with no clear D. CDR1 is LGHNA, CDR2 YNFKEQ, per germline. Between the trimmed V and J ends, which lost 0 bases and 5 bases, there was a span of 10 bases. This CDR3 region has 14 residues. The CDR3 DNA follows: TGTGCCAGCAGCCAAGATTGGGTCGCGACTGAAGCTTTCTTT. It is translated as CASSQDWVATEAFF.

The chain links TRBV7-8 to TRBJ2-1, with TRBD1 matching 11 bases. J gave up 9 bases and V 6 bases, and 13 bases lay outside the gene matches. Germline V gene data show CDR1 as SGHVS and CDR2 as FQNEAQ. This CDR3 comprises 16 residues. CDR3 in DNA: TGTGCCAGCAGAGACCGGACAGGGGGCAAGGTGGGTGAGCAGTTCTTC. It translates to CASRDRTGGKVGEQFF.

This clone has a handful of counts. V and J are TRBV30 and TRBJ1-2, with TRBD1 as a possible D gene (6 bases). This CDR3 region has 13 residues. The germline V and J ends were trimmed by 7 bases and 6 bases, with 18 bases remaining between them. The germline V gene encodes CDR1 GTSNPN and CDR2 SVGIG (reference sequence). The CDR3: CASKGVGLDGYTF. The CDR3 bases are TGTGCCTCAAAGGGGGTGGGGCTCGATGGCTACACCTTC.

The V call is TRBV7-8, the J call TRBJ1-4, with 12 bases aligning to TRBD1. Looked up from germline, CDR1 is SGHVS and CDR2 is FQNEAQ. Unmatched junction bases numbered 5, after V lost 4 bases and J lost 8 bases. This CDR3 is built from 15 residues. The CDR3 spells CASSYGTGGLEKLFF. CDR3 coding DNA: TGTGCCAGCAGCTACGGGACAGGGGGCCTGGAAAAACTGTTTTTT. The full variable domain, completed using reference TRBV7-8 and TRBJ1-4, is GAGVSQSPRYKVAKRGQDVALRCDPISGHVSLFWYQQALGQGPEFLTYFQNEAQLDKSGLPSDRFFAERPEGSVSTLKIQRTQQEDSAVYLCASSYGTGGLEKLFFGSGTQLSVL.

This sequence joins TRBV28 and TRBJ1-1; D unresolved. Germline V CDR1 and CDR2: MDHEN, SYDVKM. The CDR3 is 14 amino acids. Trimming took off 7 bases at V and 0 bases at J, with 12 bases between the two ends. The CDR3 loop is CASTVSRMNTEAFF. The CDR3 bases are TGTGCCAGCACAGTTTCAAGGATGAACACTGAAGCTTTCTTT.

This clone was counted only a few times. The gene calls are TRBV5-1 and TRBJ1-3; tentative D call: TRBD1 (5 bases). In germline, CDR1 is SGHRS, CDR2 YFSETQ. This CDR3 spans 14 amino acids. V was pared by 5 bases and J by 0 bases, with 9 bases between. In nucleotides, the CDR3 is TGCGCCAGCAGTGATACAGGCTCTGGAAACACCATATATTTT. As protein: CASSDTGSGNTIYF.

The chain has TRBV18 and TRBJ1-2; D unclear. The V end was cut by 6 bases, the J end by 7 bases, with 15 bases between. Germline V CDR1 and CDR2: KGHSH, LQKENI. The CDR3 loop spans 13 amino acids. CDR3 loop: CASSPKVSGGYTF. The CDR3 nucleotides are TGTGCCAGCTCCCCCAAAGTGAGCGGTGGCTACACCTTC.

The chain recombines TRBV28 with TRBJ1-2; maybe TRBD1 (5 bases). Germline V gene data show CDR1 as MDHEN and CDR2 as SYDVKM. V lost 2 bases to trimming and J lost 7 bases, with 14 bases between them. CDR3 length: 14 amino acids. The CDR3, as DNA: TGTGCCAGCAGTTTAGGGGCCAGGAATTTTGGCTACACCTTC. Amino acid sequence: CASSLGARNFGYTF.

This clone was found a few times. The chain is built from TRBV19 and TRBJ2-5; D is possibly TRBD1 (5 bases). CDR3 length: 14 amino acids. Germline CDR1 reads LNHDA; CDR2 reads SQIVND (reference sequence). The V end lost 5 bases, the J end lost 4 bases, and 14 bases lay between the germline ends. The CDR3 sequence: CASSLRDVRETQYF. CDR3 DNA: TGTGCCAGTAGTCTCAGGGATGTCAGAGAGACCCAGTACTTC.

This chain connects TRBV6-1 to TRBJ1-2; D is ambiguous. The germline gives CDR1 MNHNS, CDR2 SASEGT. The CDR3 is 11 amino acids. The V end lost 5 bases, the J end lost 8 bases, and 9 bases lay between the germline ends. This chain's CDR3 is CASSFGPGYTF. The CDR3 nucleotides read TGTGCCAGCAGTTTCGGGCCCGGCTACACCTTC.